This entry lists 20 T cell receptor beta chains sequenced from one sample in a study of blood T cell repertoires in COVID-19. Clones were read by immunoSEQ multiplex PCR, and TCRdb kept only the in-frame ones, dropping some. The sample has under 100,000 clones, approximately 85% seen once. Sequencing used peripheral blood. The receptors shown here come from a woman older than 75 with COVID-19, enrolled during active disease.

The V gene is TRBV27, the J gene TRBJ1-1, with unresolved D. This CDR3 has 13 residues. Trimming took off 3 bases at V and 7 bases at J, with 12 bases between the two ends. CDR1 is MNHEY and CDR2 is SMNVEV in the germline V gene (reference sequence). The CDR3 loop reads CASSLDQPGEAFF. The DNA for the CDR3 is TGTGCCAGCAGTTTGGATCAGCCGGGTGAAGCTTTCTTT.

The CDR3 bases are TGCAGTGCTGCGGGAGTTCCCGAGCAGTTCTTC. Its protein is CSAAGVPEQFF. The chain uses TRBV20-1 and TRBJ2-1; 7 bases map to TRBD2. Germline V gene lookup returns CDR1 DFQATT and CDR2 SNEGSKA (reference sequence). Trimming removed 5 bases from V and 10 bases from J; junction bases left unmatched: 5. The CDR3 has 11 residues.

V is TRBV4-1 and J is TRBJ1-1, with unresolved D. This CDR3 contains 14 residues. In germline, CDR1 is MGHRA, CDR2 YSYEKL. Trimming stripped 0 bases from V and 2 bases from J, with 7 bases between. CDR3 amino acids: CASSQDSPNTEAFF. As DNA, the CDR3 is TGCGCCAGCAGCCAAGATTCCCCAAACACTGAAGCTTTCTTT.

This clone occurred once. The V gene is TRBV5-4, the J gene TRBJ2-7; the D gene is possibly TRBD1 (6 bases). Trimming pared 2 bases from V and 2 bases from J, leaving 14 bases between. The CDR3 is made up of 15 amino acids. Looked up from germline, CDR1 is SGHNT and CDR2 is YYREEE (reference sequence). The CDR3, as DNA: TGTGCCAGCAGCTTCCCCGGGACACAGACCTACGAGCAGTACTTC. This encodes CASSFPGTQTYEQYF.

The table lists this clone with a few counts. The rearrangement uses TRBV5-6 and TRBJ1-6; a possible D gene is TRBD1 (5 bases). V was shortened by 4 bases and J by 11 bases, with 22 bases between the two germline ends. CDR1 is SGHDT and CDR2 is YYEEEE in the germline V gene. This CDR3 spans 16 amino acids. The CDR3 region is CASSPNGPRDGTPLHF. The CDR3 nucleotides read TGTGCCAGCAGCCCAAACGGTCCCAGGGATGGTACACCCCTCCACTTT.

V and J are TRBV7-9 and TRBJ1-1; 7 nucleotides line up with TRBD1. V trimming: 11 bases; J trimming: 1 base; junction bases outside the gene matches: 16. This CDR3 comprises 16 residues. In germline, CDR1 is SEHNR, CDR2 FQNEAQ (reference sequence). The CDR3 sequence is CAGEGLGTVKNTEAFF. The CDR3 DNA is TGTGCCGGAGAGGGGCTCGGGACAGTGAAGAACACTGAAGCTTTCTTT.

In its sample, this clone was seen once. The chain employs TRBV19 and TRBJ2-1; D is perhaps TRBD1 (6 bases). V lost 3 bases and J lost 6, with 15 bases in between. Germline lookup yields CDR1 LNHDA and CDR2 SQIVND (reference sequence). This CDR3 has 15 amino acids. For the CDR3, the DNA is TGTGCCAGTAGTATTTGGGGGCTAGGTATCAATGAGCAGTTCTTC. It specifies CASSIWGLGINEQFF. The whole variable domain, filled in from reference TRBV19 and TRBJ2-1, reads DGGITQSPKYLFRKEGQNVTLSCEQNLNHDAMYWYRQDPGQGLRLIYYSQIVNDFQKGDIAEGYSVSREKKESFPLTVTSAQKNPTAFYLCASSIWGLGINEQFFGPGTRLTVL.

This sequence joins TRBV16 and TRBJ1-5; D might be TRBD1 (5 bases). Trimming cost V 7 bases and J 0 bases, with 13 bases left between them. CDR1 is KGHSY, CDR2 FQNENV, per germline. This CDR3 contains 15 residues. This chain's CDR3 is CASTAGGYSNQPQHF. In DNA form, the CDR3 reads TGTGCCAGCACTGCCGGGGGTTATAGCAATCAGCCCCAGCATTTT. The variable domain in full, completed from reference TRBV16 and TRBJ1-5, reads GEEVAQTPKHLVRGEGQKAKLYCAPIKGHSYVFWYQQVLKNEFKFLISFQNENVFDETGMPKERFSAKCLPNSPCSLEIQATKLEDSAVYFCASTAGGYSNQPQHFGDGTRLSIL.

This chain joins TRBV18 and TRBJ2-7; TRBD1 matches at 8 bases. V lost 3 bases, J lost 3 bases, and 7 bases stayed unmatched. CDR3 length: 15 amino acids. CDR1 is KGHSH, CDR2 LQKENI, per germline. This CDR3 reads CASSPYGTGLYEQYF. The CDR3 nucleotides read TGTGCCAGCTCACCTTATGGGACAGGTCTCTACGAGCAGTACTTC.

V and J are TRBV18 and TRBJ2-5; possibly TRBD1 for D (5 bases). Trimming took off 3 bases at V and 0 bases at J, with 8 bases between the two ends. This CDR3 spans 14 amino acids. Germline CDR1 KGHSH, CDR2 LQKENI. The CDR3 region is CASSPDSYQETQYF. For the CDR3, the DNA is TGTGCCAGCTCACCCGACAGCTACCAAGAGACCCAGTACTTC.

The chain is built from TRBV5-5 and TRBJ2-7, with TRBD2 identical over 7 bases. Germline V gene sequence: CDR1 SGHKS, CDR2 YYEKEE (reference sequence). The CDR3 is 16 amino acids. Losses at the gene ends were 4 bases for V and 0 bases for J; bases not matched to a gene: 10. The chain's CDR3 is CASSPSGGWGSYEQYF. The CDR3 DNA reads as TGTGCCAGCAGCCCCTCCGGGGGGTGGGGCTCCTACGAGCAGTACTTC. Filled out from reference TRBV5-5 and TRBJ2-7, the complete variable domain reads DAGVTQSPTHLIKTRGQQVTLRCSPISGHKSVSWYQQVLGQGPQFIFQYYEKEERGRGNFPDRFSARQFPNYSSELNVNALLLGDSALYLCASSPSGGWGSYEQYFGPGTRLTVT.

J is TRBJ2-7 and V is TRBV5-1; TRBD2 matches at 7 bases. The CDR3 runs to 14 residues. Germline V gives CDR1 SGHRS, CDR2 YFSETQ. The V and J ends lost 0 bases and 5 bases, in that order; junction bases with no gene match: 5. CDR3 residues: CASSLVLASHEQYF. In DNA form, the CDR3 reads TGCGCCAGCAGCTTGGTACTAGCGTCCCACGAGCAGTACTTC.

The chain carries TRBV5-6 and TRBJ2-1; possibly TRBD2 for D (6 bases). The CDR3 consists of 17 residues. V was clipped by 4 bases and J by 2 bases, with 19 bases between them. Germline-derived CDR1 and CDR2 are SGHDT and YYEEEE. Written as DNA, the CDR3 is TGTGCCAGCAGCCCCCCCGGGGTCTCTAGCGCCTACAATGAGCAGTTCTTC. This gives the protein CASSPPGVSSAYNEQFF.

This chain joins TRBV18 and TRBJ2-7, with 10 bases aligning to TRBD1. This CDR3 has 13 amino acids. The germline CDR1 and CDR2 sequences are KGHSH and LQKENI. The V and J ends lost 6 bases and 2 bases, in that order; junction bases with no gene match: 1. DNA for the CDR3: TGTGCCAGCTCCGGGACAGGGGCCTACGAGCAGTACTTC. This gives the protein CASSGTGAYEQYF.

The chain recombines TRBV11-1 with TRBJ2-2; 7 nucleotides align to TRBD2. The length of the CDR3 is 15 residues. CDR1 is SGHAT and CDR2 is FQDESV in the germline V gene (reference sequence). J gave up 6 bases and V 1 base, and 5 bases lay outside the gene matches. CDR3 sequence (DNA): TGTGCCAGCAGCTTAGGGGCAGGGAGGGCCGGGGAGCTGTTTTTT. It yields the protein CASSLGAGRAGELFF.

V is TRBV4-1 and J is TRBJ2-1; possibly TRBD2 for D (6 bases). CDR3 size: 19 residues. V gave up 0 bases and J gave up 0 bases, with 18 bases separating them. Germline CDR1 MGHRA, CDR2 YSYEKL. The CDR3 loop reads CASSQDIGGVRSSYNEQFF. CDR3 DNA: TGCGCCAGCAGCCAAGATATAGGAGGGGTCCGGAGCTCCTACAATGAGCAGTTCTTC.

This chain joins TRBV6-6 and TRBJ1-4, with D perhaps matching TRBD1 (6 bases). Germline CDR1 and CDR2: MNHNY and SVGAGI (reference sequence). V dropped 0 bases and J dropped 0 bases, with 8 bases sitting between them. The CDR3 totals 16 residues. CDR3 loop: CASSYSGTTTNEKLFF. CDR3 coding DNA: TGTGCCAGCAGTTACTCGGGGACAACAACTAATGAAAAACTGTTTTTT.

The gene calls are TRBV2 and TRBJ1-5, with a weak D call TRBD1 (6 bases). Germline V gives CDR1 SNHLY, CDR2 FYNNEI. There are 14 residues in the CDR3. V shed 7 bases and J shed 7 bases, with 17 bases lying between them. The CDR3: CASTLQTTGQPQHF. The CDR3, as DNA: TGTGCCAGCACCCTACAGACCACAGGGCAGCCCCAGCATTTT.

The rearrangement uses TRBV5-1 and TRBJ2-4; D may be TRBD2 (6 bases). Trimming removed 1 base from V and 8 bases from J, with 16 bases in between. The CDR3 length is 15 residues. Germline values: CDR1 SGHRS, CDR2 YFSETQ. The DNA for the CDR3 is TGCGCCAGCAGCTTGCAGCCGGGGGTTGTAGACATTCAGTACTTC. It specifies CASSLQPGVVDIQYF.

The rearrangement uses TRBV2 and TRBJ1-3; no definite D call. CDR3 size: 14 residues. V was shortened by 8 bases and J by 0 bases, with 11 bases between the two germline ends. CDR1 and CDR2 from the germline V gene are SNHLY and FYNNEI. CDR3 protein: CASREYTSGNTIYF. CDR3 in DNA: TGTGCCAGCCGGGAATATACCTCTGGAAACACCATATATTTT.